The next 24 T cell receptor beta chains were all read from a single sample in a study of PD-L1 blockade in urothelial cancer (dated by TCRdb to about 2017). Library preparation used the immunoSEQ multiplex PCR assay. Held by TCRdb, this immuneACCESS table contains in-frame sequences only and omits some clones. Under half of the omission traces to an unresolved V gene where checked; the cause of the rest is unknown. The sample yields under 60,000 clones; 84% were counted once. The ten largest clones capture more than 3% of the sample. What this sample's time point label stands for: pretreatment peripheral blood. The source material was PBMCs, sampled around atezolizumab (anti-PD-L1) treatment. Receptors originate from a man aged 70-80 years with urothelial cancer.

By share, this clone ranks as medium-sized. The chain employs TRBV2 and TRBJ1-2, with 7 bases identical to TRBD1. V lost 4 bases to trimming and J lost 4 bases; unmatched junction nucleotides: 0. This CDR3 comprises 12 residues. The germline V gene encodes CDR1 SNHLY and CDR2 FYNNEI. CDR3 residues: CASSGTGYGYTF. The CDR3 DNA follows: TGTGCCAGCAGTGGGACAGGCTATGGCTACACCTTC.

The rearrangement uses TRBV19 and TRBJ2-1, with D possibly being TRBD2 (7 bases). Germline CDR1 is LNHDA and CDR2 is SQIVND (reference sequence). The length of the CDR3 is 13 residues. Trimming shortened V by 11 bases and J by 8 bases, and 19 bases separated the two germline ends. The CDR3 region is CALGAGAADEQFF. CDR3 nucleotides: TGTGCCCTGGGGGCGGGGGCAGCGGATGAGCAGTTCTTC.

V usage is TRBV5-1 and J usage is TRBJ2-7; TRBD2 might be the D (5 bases). This CDR3 comprises 13 residues. V shed 1 base and J shed 4 bases, with 9 bases lying between them. CDR1 is SGHRS, CDR2 YFSETQ, per germline. CDR3 coding DNA: TGCGCCAGCAGCTTGAACGGGGTATACGAGCAGTACTTC. This translates into CASSLNGVYEQYF.

V and J are TRBV4-3 and TRBJ1-3; tentative D call: TRBD1 (6 bases). This CDR3 comprises 17 residues. V lost 2 bases, J lost 1 base, and 15 bases lay in between. Germline CDR1 is LGHNA and CDR2 is YSLEER. CDR3 region: CASSQSAGGLSGNTIYF. The CDR3 bases are TGCGCCAGCAGCCAATCCGCGGGGGGGCTGTCTGGAAACACCATATATTTT.

This rearrangement joins TRBV7-2 to TRBJ2-2; 10 bases map to TRBD2. The CDR3 sequence is 16 residues long. V was clipped by 1 base and J by 4 bases; unmatched bases: 3. The germline V gene encodes CDR1 SGHTA and CDR2 FQGNSA. The CDR3 DNA is TGTGCCAGCAGCTTAGTAGCGGGAGGAATCACCGGGGAGCTGTTTTTT. It translates to CASSLVAGGITGELFF.

This clone has only one observation. V usage is TRBV7-9 and J usage is TRBJ1-4, with 9 bases lining up with TRBD1. This CDR3 contains 16 residues. Germline V gives CDR1 SEHNR, CDR2 FQNEAQ (reference sequence). J was trimmed by 5 bases and V by 5 bases; bases with no gene match: 9. The DNA of the CDR3 is TGTGCCAGCAGCACATTCTTGGACAGGGGAAATGAAAAACTGTTTTTT. It codes for CASSTFLDRGNEKLFF. Drawing the rest from reference TRBV7-9 and TRBJ1-4, the complete variable domain is DTGVSQNPRHKITKRGQNVTFRCDPISEHNRLYWYRQTLGQGPEFLTYFQNEAQLEKSRLLSDRFSAERPKGSFSTLEIQRTEQGDSAMYLCASSTFLDRGNEKLFFGSGTQLSVL.

J is TRBJ2-5 and V is TRBV9; unclear D gene. The CDR3 is 14 amino acids. CDR1 SGDLS and CDR2 YYNGEE come from the germline V gene. V was trimmed by 3 bases and J by 4 bases, leaving 13 bases between them. The CDR3: CASSAHRGSETQYF. CDR3 DNA: TGTGCCAGCAGCGCCCACCGAGGTTCAGAGACCCAGTACTTC.

This CDR3 is CASSIQGSGELFF. The CDR3 bases are TGCGCCAGCTCAATTCAGGGGTCCGGGGAGCTGTTTTTT. The genes are TRBV5-1 and TRBJ2-2; possible D gene TRBD1, 6 bases. Germline V CDR1 and CDR2: SGHRS, YFSETQ. The V end was cut by 7 bases, the J end by 6 bases, with 13 bases between. This CDR3 spans 13 amino acids.

The chain has TRBV19 and TRBJ1-3; D is unclear. The CDR3 is made up of 15 amino acids. Trimming cost V 3 bases and J 1 base, with 10 bases left between them. CDR1 and CDR2 (germline): LNHDA, SQIVND (reference sequence). CDR3 sequence: CASSIRRASGNTIYF. The DNA of the CDR3 is TGTGCCAGTAGTATCCGGAGGGCTTCTGGAAACACCATATATTTT. Drawing the rest from reference TRBV19 and TRBJ1-3, the complete variable domain is DGGITQSPKYLFRKEGQNVTLSCEQNLNHDAMYWYRQDPGQGLRLIYYSQIVNDFQKGDIAEGYSVSREKKESFPLTVTSAQKNPTAFYLCASSIRRASGNTIYFGEGSWLTVV.

V gene TRBV12-5 combines with J gene TRBJ2-1, with TRBD2 matching over 12 bases. J lost 2 bases, V lost 7 bases, and 3 bases had no gene match. The CDR3 has 15 amino acids. Germline-derived CDR1 and CDR2 are LGHNT and FRNRAP. CDR3 protein: CASVPSGGAYNEQFF. The CDR3 bases are TGTGCTAGTGTTCCTAGCGGGGGGGCCTACAATGAGCAGTTCTTC.

This clone occurred once. The rearrangement links TRBV5-1 to TRBJ1-2; 8 nucleotides line up with TRBD1. Germline V gene data show CDR1 as SGHRS and CDR2 as YFSETQ. With V trimmed by 0 bases and J by 8 bases, 6 bases remained unmatched. This CDR3 has 14 residues. The CDR3 spells CASSLVGQGEGYTF. CDR3 nucleotide sequence: TGCGCCAGCAGCTTGGTCGGACAGGGAGAAGGCTACACCTTC.

This chain links TRBV5-1 with TRBJ2-7, with 12 positions matching TRBD2. The junction had 6 bases not matched to a gene; V was cut back by 4 bases and J by 4 bases. The germline CDR1 and CDR2 sequences are SGHRS and YFSETQ. This CDR3 contains 15 residues. As DNA, the CDR3 is TGCGCCAGCAGCCGGGGGGGGACTAGCGGGTACGAGCAGTACTTC. Its translation: CASSRGGTSGYEQYF.

In its sample, this clone was seen once. The chain links TRBV19 to TRBJ2-1; no definite D call. Germline V gives CDR1 LNHDA, CDR2 SQIVND (reference sequence). The CDR3 has 13 amino acids. V was cut by 7 bases and J by 1 base, with 8 bases left in between. DNA for the CDR3: TGTGCCAGTACTACACAGTCCTACAATGAGCAGTTCTTC. This encodes CASTTQSYNEQFF.

This chain links TRBV15 with TRBJ1-4; TRBD1 matches at 10 bases. V shed 3 bases and J 8 bases; nucleotides not matched to a gene: 6. The CDR3 extends over 15 amino acids. Germline CDR1 reads LNHNV; CDR2 reads YYDKDF (reference sequence). CDR3 loop: CATSSGDRGREKLFF. CDR3 DNA: TGTGCCACCAGCAGTGGGGACAGGGGTAGGGAAAAACTGTTTTTT.

This sequence joins TRBV5-5 and TRBJ1-5, with 7 nucleotides matching TRBD1. Per germline, CDR1 SGHKS and CDR2 YYEKEE (reference sequence). The CDR3 runs to 13 residues. V was clipped by 6 bases and J by 7 bases; unmatched bases: 7. CDR3 DNA sequence: TGTGCCAGCATGACAGGGCCTGGGCAGCCCCAGCATTTT. It is translated as CASMTGPGQPQHF.

This clone was picked up a small number of times. The chain links TRBV19 to TRBJ1-5; 8 bases line up with TRBD1. The V segment lost 4 bases and the J segment 5 bases; nucleotides outside the gene matches: 10. CDR3 length: 16 amino acids. The V gene's germline CDR1 is LNHDA and CDR2 SQIVND (reference sequence). The CDR3 loop is CASSSGQGVSDQPQHF. Here the CDR3 DNA reads TGTGCCAGTAGTAGCGGACAGGGCGTTTCGGATCAGCCCCAGCATTTT.

CDR3 protein: CASSQDRSGTFREQFF. The DNA of the CDR3 is TGCGCCAGCAGCCAAGACCGTTCAGGGACATTTAGGGAGCAGTTCTTC. The rearrangement joins TRBV4-3 to TRBJ2-1; tentative D call: TRBD1 (6 bases). The CDR3 has 16 amino acids. The V end lost 0 bases, the J end lost 10 bases, and 19 bases lay between the germline ends. Germline V lookup: CDR1 LGHNA, CDR2 YSLEER.

This clone was recorded once. V gene TRBV28 combines with J gene TRBJ2-7; perhaps TRBD2 as D (5 bases). Trimming left V 6 bases short and J 4 bases short, with 16 bases between. The CDR3 consists of 14 residues. Germline assignment: CDR1 MDHEN and CDR2 SYDVKM. CDR3 in DNA: TGTGCCAGCAGACCCACGGGGTTGAGTTACGAGCAGTACTTC. This translates into CASRPTGLSYEQYF.

The genes are TRBV7-9 and TRBJ2-5; 9 bases are a match to TRBD1. Per the germline V gene, CDR1 is SEHNR and CDR2 is FQNEAQ (reference sequence). After removal of 2 bases from V and 8 bases from J, the junction contained 15 bases not matched to a gene. The CDR3 spans 17 residues. The DNA of the CDR3 is TGTGCCAGCAGCTTACGGGTCGGGGACAGGGCTATGGAAACCCAGTACTTC. This sequence encodes CASSLRVGDRAMETQYF.

V gene TRBV5-1 combines with J gene TRBJ2-5; perhaps TRBD2 as D (5 bases). The length of the CDR3 is 15 residues. Germline CDR1 and CDR2: SGHRS and YFSETQ. The ends were cut back, 3 bases at V and 4 bases at J, with 16 bases in the middle. The CDR3 DNA sequence: TGCGCCAGCAGCTCGGGATCAACCGGGCGAGAGACCCAGTACTTC. This translates into CASSSGSTGRETQYF.

CDR3: CASSLASNTGELFF. The CDR3 bases are TGTGCCAGCAGCTTAGCTTCTAACACCGGGGAGCTGTTTTTT. V is TRBV7-7 and J is TRBJ2-2; D gene unclear. Germline CDR1 SSHAT, CDR2 FNYEAQ (reference sequence). V was cut by 0 bases and J by 2 bases, with 4 bases left in between. This CDR3 has 14 residues.

This clone was detected once. The chain employs TRBV2 and TRBJ1-2; 9 nucleotides align to TRBD1. Per germline, CDR1 SNHLY and CDR2 FYNNEI. Trimming took 2 bases from V and 4 from J; bases not matched to a gene: 11. The CDR3 consists of 17 residues. CDR3 nucleotides: TGTGCCAGCAGTGAAATTCGGACAGGGGCTAAAGGCTATGGCTACACCTTC. It yields the protein CASSEIRTGAKGYGYTF.

This clone was seen more than once but under ten times. The chain employs TRBV7-2 and TRBJ2-1, with D tentatively TRBD2 (6 bases). The CDR3 is 15 amino acids. Germline V gives CDR1 SGHTA, CDR2 FQGNSA. Between the trimmed V and J ends, which lost 5 bases and 10 bases, there was a span of 21 bases. The CDR3 spells CASSSVVGLGGEQFF. The CDR3 DNA sequence: TGTGCCAGCAGCAGTGTGGTCGGGCTCGGAGGGGAGCAGTTCTTC.

V usage is TRBV30 and J usage is TRBJ2-7; 11 bases match TRBD2. The germline V gene has CDR1 GTSNPN and CDR2 SVGIG (reference sequence). J gave up 2 bases and V 6 bases, and 3 bases lay outside the gene matches. This CDR3 comprises 13 residues. For the CDR3, the DNA is TGTGCCTGCCGACTAGCGGGGACCTACGAGCAGTACTTC. Its translation is CACRLAGTYEQYF.